This TCR beta chain emerged from a study of cytomegalovirus exposure and HLA in healthy donors. Overall study findings and caveats: Most TCR sequences were rare, but some public TCRs occurred in many donors. Some TCR beta chains (164 of them) were listed as cytomegalovirus-associated.

This CDR3 has 12 residues. V was clipped by 5 bases and J by 4 bases, with 9 bases between them. Germline-derived CDR1 and CDR2 are LNHDA and SQIVND (reference sequence). Primers: 60 Vbeta forward and 13 Jbeta reverse. Some clones are missing from TCRdb's copy, which holds only in-frame ones; the method was immunoSEQ multiplex PCR. The table shows 230,000 or so clones, with approximately 91% occurring only once. About this clone: The target antigen is unknown.

This sequence joins TRBV19 and TRBJ2-7, with a possible D match to TRBD1 (6 bases). Sample: PBMCs. The receptor was isolated from a girl aged 2 to 9 in good health and CMV-seronegative. CDR3 in DNA: TGTGCCAGTAGTGAACAGGGTTACGAGCAGTACTTC. It translates to CASSEQGYEQYF.